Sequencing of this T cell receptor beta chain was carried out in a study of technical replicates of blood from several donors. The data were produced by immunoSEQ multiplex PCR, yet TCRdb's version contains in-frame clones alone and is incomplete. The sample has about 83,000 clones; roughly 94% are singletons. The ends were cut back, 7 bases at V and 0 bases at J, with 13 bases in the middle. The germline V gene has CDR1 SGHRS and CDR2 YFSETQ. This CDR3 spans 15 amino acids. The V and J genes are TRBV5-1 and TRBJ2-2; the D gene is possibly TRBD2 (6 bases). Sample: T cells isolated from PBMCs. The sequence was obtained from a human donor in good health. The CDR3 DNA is TGCGCCAGCGGACGGGACTCCCCGAACACCGGGGAGCTGTTTTTT. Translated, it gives CASGRDSPNTGELFF. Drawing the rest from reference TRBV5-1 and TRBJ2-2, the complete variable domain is KAGVTQTPRYLIKTRGQQVTLSCSPISGHRSVSWYQQTPGQGLQFLFEYFSETQRNKGNFPGRFSGRQFSNSRSEMNVSTLELGDSALYLCASGRDSPNTGELFFGEGSRLTVL.